These 5 T cell receptor beta chains originate from one sample sequenced in a study of tumor-infiltrating lymphocytes in primary liver carcinoma. A primer in the constant region served to generate TCR beta cDNA from 500 ng of total RNA. What produced the TCR beta libraries was three nested multiplex PCR rounds using slightly modified ARM-PCR. A C-beta reverse primer and TRBV1-TRBV30 forward primers served in each of the first two PCR rounds, at 9 to 10 cycles apiece. TCRdb re-derived calls from the multiplex PCR reads in MiXCR, one entry per CDR3 protein. The table has 80,000 to 100,000 distinct CDR3 sequences, around 68% seen once; the top ten hold around 26%. Bulk tissue was left unsorted, and RNA and DNA were co-extracted from around 18-30 mg of it. The specimen was tumor-adjacent normal liver tissue. All receptors come from a man aged 40-49 years with primary liver carcinoma and hepatitis B virus infection.

This clonotype was found many times. J is TRBJ2-3 and V is TRBV4-1, with D possibly TRBD2 on 5 matching bases. Germline lookup yields CDR1 MGHRA and CDR2 YSYEKL. Between the trimmed V and J ends, which lost 0 bases and 2 bases, there was a span of 9 bases. This CDR3 contains 15 residues. The CDR3 reads CASSQEREPTDTQYF. The CDR3 bases are TGCGCCAGCAGCCAAGAACGGGAACCCACAGATACGCAGTATTTT.

This clonotype was observed many times. CDR3 DNA: TGCAGCGCTCTGGACAGGGCCTTTGGGAGGGACGAGCAGTACTTC. Translation gives CSALDRAFGRDEQYF. The gene calls are TRBV29-1 and TRBJ2-7, with D possibly being TRBD1 (8 bases). The CDR3 runs to 15 residues. The V end was cut by 7 bases, the J end by 5 bases, with 24 bases between. Germline V gives CDR1 SQVTM, CDR2 ANQGSEA.

The table lists this clonotype with many counts. The chain carries TRBV6-1 and TRBJ2-7; D tentatively fits TRBD1 or TRBD2 (6 bases each). V lost 8 bases and J lost 0, with 14 bases in between. This CDR3 contains 14 residues. Germline lookup yields CDR1 MNHNS and CDR2 SASEGT. This CDR3 is CASQGGLSSYEQYF. The CDR3 DNA reads TGTGCCAGCCAAGGGGGACTGAGCTCCTACGAGCAGTACTTC.

A word on this clonotype: A much larger clone sits a single nucleotide away, making a read error possible. CDR3 amino acids: CSVKTRNTGVLFF. In nucleotides, the CDR3 is TGCAGCGTCAAGACACGGAACACCGGGGTGCTGTTTTTT. The chain is built from TRBV29-1 and TRBJ2-2; tentatively, D is TRBD2 (5 bases). CDR1 and CDR2 (germline): SQVTM, ANQGSEA. The length of the CDR3 is 13 residues.

A word on this clonotype: At one of its ends the junction is not consistent with the germline gene, which may arise from a read error. The genes are TRBV7-8 and TRBJ1-5, with D perhaps matching TRBD1 (6 bases). The germline CDR1 and CDR2 sequences are SGHVS and FQNEAQ. The CDR3 is 16 residues long. CDR3 sequence reads: CAISLAPPGVGQPQHF. The DNA for the CDR3 is TGTGCCATCAGCTTAGCCCCTCCAGGGGTCGGTCAGCCCCAGCATTTT.